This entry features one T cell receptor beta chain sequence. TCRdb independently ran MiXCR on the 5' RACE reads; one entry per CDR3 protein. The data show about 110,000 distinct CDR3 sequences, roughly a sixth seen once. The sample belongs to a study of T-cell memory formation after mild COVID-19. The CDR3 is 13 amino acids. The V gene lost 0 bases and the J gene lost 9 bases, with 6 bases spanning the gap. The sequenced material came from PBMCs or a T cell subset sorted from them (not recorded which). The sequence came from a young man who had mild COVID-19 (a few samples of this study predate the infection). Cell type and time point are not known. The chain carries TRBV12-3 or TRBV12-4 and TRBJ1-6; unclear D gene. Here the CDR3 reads CASSLALGSPLHF. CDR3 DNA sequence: TGTGCCAGCAGTTTAGCGCTCGGTTCACCCCTCCACTTT.